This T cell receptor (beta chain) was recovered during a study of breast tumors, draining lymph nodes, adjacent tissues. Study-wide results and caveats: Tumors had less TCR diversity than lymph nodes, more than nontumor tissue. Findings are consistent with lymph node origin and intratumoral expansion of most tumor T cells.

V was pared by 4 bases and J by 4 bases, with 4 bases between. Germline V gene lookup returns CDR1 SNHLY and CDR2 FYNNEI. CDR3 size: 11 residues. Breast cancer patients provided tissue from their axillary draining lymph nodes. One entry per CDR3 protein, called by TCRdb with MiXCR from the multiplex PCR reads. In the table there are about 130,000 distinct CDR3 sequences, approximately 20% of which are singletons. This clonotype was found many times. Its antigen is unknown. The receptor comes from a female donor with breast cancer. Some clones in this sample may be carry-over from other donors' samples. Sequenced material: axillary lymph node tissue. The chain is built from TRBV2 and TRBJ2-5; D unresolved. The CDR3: CASSVGETQYF. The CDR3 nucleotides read TGTGCCAGCAGTGTTGGAGAGACCCAGTACTTC. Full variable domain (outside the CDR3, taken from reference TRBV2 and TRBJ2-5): EPEVTQTPSHQVTQMGQEVILRCVPISNHLYFYWYRQILGQKVEFLVSFYNNEISEKSEIFDDQFSVERPDGSNFTLKIRSTKLEDSAMYFCASSVGETQYFGPGTRLLVL.